One sample yielded the 15 T cell receptor beta chains listed below, sequenced in a study of CD8 T cells in ankylosing spondylitis. Study results and limitations: Seemingly distinctive of ankylosing spondylitis blood was a TCR beta motif formed by eight highly homologous variants.

Each CDR3 protein is one row after TCRdb ran MiXCR on the 5' RACE reads. The repertoire holds fewer than 500,000 distinct CDR3 sequences, with 20% to 25% as singletons. No antigen has been assigned to these receptors. Sequencing was carried out using blood, either unsorted or a sorted T cell fraction (not recorded which). The receptors originated from a male donor with ankylosing spondylitis.

The chain is built from TRBV15 and TRBJ2-7; 8 bases line up with TRBD2. The CDR3 length is 18 residues. After removal of 1 base from V and 0 bases from J, the junction contained 11 bases not matched to a gene. Per germline, CDR1 LNHNV and CDR2 YYDKDF (reference sequence). The CDR3 is CATSRAPRGATSSYEQYF. DNA for the CDR3: TGTGCCACCAGCAGAGCTCCGCGGGGGGCAACTAGCTCCTACGAGCAGTACTTC.

This clonotype was observed a single time. The chain links TRBV2 to TRBJ2-3; D gene unclear. This CDR3 spans 13 amino acids. Between the trimmed V and J ends, which lost 7 bases and 0 bases, there was a span of 8 bases. Germline values: CDR1 SNHLY, CDR2 FYNNEI. CDR3 DNA: TGTGCCAGCACCAGGTGGAGCACAGATACGCAGTATTTT. This translates into CASTRWSTDTQYF. Together with reference TRBV2 and TRBJ2-3, the CDR3 gives the full variable domain: EPEVTQTPSHQVTQMGQEVILRCVPISNHLYFYWYRQILGQKVEFLVSFYNNEISEKSEIFDDQFSVERPDGSNFTLKIRSTKLEDSAMYFCASTRWSTDTQYFGPGTRLTVL.

The chain has TRBV18 and TRBJ2-1; 9 bases line up with TRBD2. The CDR3 is 16 residues long. Unmatched junction bases numbered 3, after V lost 3 bases and J lost 0 bases. Germline values: CDR1 KGHSH, CDR2 LQKENI. In nucleotides, the CDR3 is TGTGCCAGCTCACCCTGGACTAGCGACTCCTACAATGAGCAGTTCTTC. It is translated as CASSPWTSDSYNEQFF.

Many counts were recorded for this clonotype. The chain is built from TRBV29-1 and TRBJ2-7, with a tentative D call TRBD2 (7 bases). Deletions cut 4 bases from V and 2 bases from J, with 9 bases between. Germline V CDR1 and CDR2: SQVTM, ANQGSEA. The CDR3 spans 12 residues. The DNA for the CDR3 is TGCAGCGTTGGGGAGGGGGCCTACGAGCAGTACTTC. It specifies CSVGEGAYEQYF.

The rearrangement links TRBV15 to TRBJ2-2; no firm D call. Trimming cost V 1 base and J 6 bases, with 6 bases left between them. The CDR3 has 13 residues. Per the germline V gene, CDR1 is LNHNV and CDR2 is YYDKDF (reference sequence). The CDR3 spells CATSRAIAGELFF. The DNA of the CDR3 is TGTGCCACCAGCAGAGCTATTGCCGGGGAGCTGTTTTTT.

This chain joins TRBV20-1 and TRBJ2-6, with D unresolved. In germline, CDR1 is DFQATT, CDR2 SNEGSKA (reference sequence). V shed 3 bases and J shed 0 bases, with 9 bases lying between them. The CDR3 has 15 amino acids. The CDR3 DNA reads as TGCAGTGCTAGTCTGAAAAGCTCTGGGGCCAACGTCCTGACTTTC. Its protein product is CSASLKSSGANVLTF.

This clonotype was seen a few times. The gene calls are TRBV28 and TRBJ2-1; 8 bases agree with TRBD2. The CDR3 totals 15 residues. Germline V gives CDR1 MDHEN, CDR2 SYDVKM. V gave up 6 bases and J gave up 4 bases; unmatched junction bases: 8. The CDR3 protein is CASRNTGGLYNEQFF. In nucleotides, the CDR3 is TGTGCCAGCAGGAATACGGGAGGGCTGTACAATGAGCAGTTCTTC.

The chain recombines TRBV24-1 with TRBJ1-2, with a possible D match to TRBD1 (5 bases). The CDR3 spans 11 residues. The V end lost 5 bases, the J end lost 8 bases, and 8 bases lay between the germline ends. Germline V gives CDR1 KGHDR, CDR2 SFDVKD. The CDR3: CATSAGEGYTF. CDR3 coding DNA: TGTGCCACCAGTGCGGGGGAAGGCTACACCTTC.

The genes are TRBV7-2 and TRBJ2-1, with D perhaps TRBD2 (6 bases). CDR3 length equals 15 residues. V was clipped by 4 bases and J by 4 bases, with 14 bases between them. In germline, CDR1 is SGHTA, CDR2 FQGNSA. The CDR3: CASSSTLGGYNEQFF. The CDR3 region has the DNA TGTGCCAGCAGCTCTACTTTGGGGGGATACAATGAGCAGTTCTTC.

The sample holds a few counts of this clonotype. In DNA, the CDR3 is TGCAGCGTTGGTCGCCGTTCTGACACCGGGGAGCTGTTTTTT. Protein sequence: CSVGRRSDTGELFF. The rearrangement uses TRBV29-1 and TRBJ2-2; no reliable D call. V shed 4 bases and J shed 3 bases, with 12 bases lying between them. Germline V gene sequence: CDR1 SQVTM, CDR2 ANQGSEA. The CDR3 has 14 residues.

The V call is TRBV7-6, the J call TRBJ2-5; D gene unclear. Germline V lookup: CDR1 SGHVS, CDR2 FNYEAQ. The CDR3 has 15 residues. V gave up 1 base and J gave up 7 bases, with 16 bases separating them. The CDR3 reads CASSLGAGSGGTQYF. The CDR3 bases are TGTGCCAGCAGCTTAGGCGCCGGGTCTGGCGGGACCCAGTACTTC.

In its sample, this clonotype was seen a few times. The V and J genes are TRBV7-7 and TRBJ2-5, with 13 bases matching TRBD2. The germline gives CDR1 SSHAT, CDR2 FNYEAQ (reference sequence). This CDR3 has 15 amino acids. Trimming removed 5 bases from V and 5 bases from J; junction bases left unmatched: 5. The CDR3 nucleotides are TGTGCCAGCAGCGGGCGGACTAGCGGGAGTGAGACCCAGTACTTC. Its protein product is CASSGRTSGSETQYF.

The V call is TRBV3-1, the J call TRBJ2-2; 11 positions agree with TRBD2. Unmatched junction bases numbered 4, after V lost 0 bases and J lost 7 bases. Germline CDR1 reads LGHDT; CDR2 reads YNNKEL (reference sequence). The CDR3 length is 16 residues. CDR3 sequence reads: CASSQDLAGGSGELFF. The CDR3 DNA follows: TGTGCCAGCAGCCAAGATCTAGCGGGAGGCAGCGGGGAGCTGTTTTTT.

V is TRBV28 and J is TRBJ1-4, with unresolved D. The germline V gene encodes CDR1 MDHEN and CDR2 SYDVKM. Deletions cut 7 bases from V and 3 bases from J, with 15 bases between. CDR3 size: 15 residues. The CDR3 bases are TGTGCCAGCAATAGCCTCGGAGCGGCTAATGAAAAACTGTTTTTT. It specifies CASNSLGAANEKLFF.

The chain links TRBV3-1 to TRBJ2-3, with D perhaps being TRBD1 or TRBD2 (6 bases each). Germline assignment: CDR1 LGHDT and CDR2 YNNKEL (reference sequence). The CDR3 runs 17 residues. Trimming cost V 0 bases and J 4 bases, with 17 bases left between them. The CDR3 reads CASSQDFSGRGADTQYF. The CDR3 nucleotides read TGTGCCAGCAGCCAAGACTTTAGCGGCAGGGGTGCAGATACGCAGTATTTT.